This T cell receptor beta chain was obtained from a study of T-cell reconstitution after alpha-beta-depleted transplantation in children. Notes on the study in general: When one year had passed after transplant, most T-cell counts and diversity came from newly produced T cells. Where some patients showed high TCRbeta diversity at day 60, it came from recipient T cells and thymic progenitors that had survived. Approximately two months post-transplant, alpha-beta T cells reportedly originated from several hundred expanded graft clones.

This clonotype was counted ten times or more. As yet, its antigen is unknown. The CDR3 consists of 11 residues. V was cut by 5 bases and J by 10 bases, with 8 bases left in between. Unique molecular identifiers were incorporated when the TCRbeta library was constructed. TCRdb processed the PCR reads anew with MiXCR; each CDR3 protein has one entry. In the table there are some 200,000 distinct CDR3 sequences, roughly 8.3% of which are singletons. Sample: PBMCs, mostly from graft donor cells, taken 360 days after TCRalphabeta/CD19-depleted stem cell transplant. The chain links TRBV12-3 or TRBV12-4 to TRBJ2-2; the D is unclear. The source is a male patient aged 2-15 years who had a stem cell transplant for acute myeloid leukemia, so the T cells may come from the graft donor. The CDR3 region has the DNA TGTGCCAGCAGTCCCTCGCTGGAGCTGTTTTTT. Protein: CASSPSLELFF.